This T cell receptor beta chain was documented in a study of identical twins (dated by TCRdb to 2015 to 2016). Concerning the study at large: To test whether fetal clonotypes persist, the study used deep sequencing on TCR alpha and beta repertoires from monozygotic twins, unrelated adults of various ages, and cord blood. To rule out contamination, the twin experiments were replicated at different times with different library preparation protocols. The research as a whole found: Abundant cord blood beta clonotypes carried fewer insertions; young adult naive repertoires showed a weaker similar trend, while memory repertoires showed none. In monozygotic twins, out-of-frame TCR alpha sharing was systematically underestimated by recombination models, although the models agreed with sharing between unrelated individuals. Invariant T cells such as MAIT and iNKT could partly confound zero-insertion analyses, although diverse VJ usage argued against such confounding for most clonotypes. Because the same donors could not be followed over many years, the conclusions depended on cross-sectional statistical analysis. Compared with coincidental sharing between unrelated individuals, out-of-frame TCR alpha sequences shared between twins showed an excess of sequences with low generation probability. The excess sharing between twins in beta out-of-frame sequences was weaker because fewer shared sequences reduced the signal-to-noise ratio.

Including the terminal cysteine and phenylalanine, the CDR3 comprises 12 residues. Only the CDR3 portion is preserved as DNA: 36 bases, with reading frame beginning at the first base. The junction carries 10 bases between V and J, which are trimmed by 3 bases and 6 bases respectively. Per the germline V gene, SQVTM is the CDR1 and ANQGSEA is the CDR2. Of note for this clonotype: Its antigen has not been determined. Per-base quality was not reported, and no clone a single base away is much larger than it.

The library relied on 5' RACE. The sequencer was an Illumina HiSeq 2000. Template switching introduced a universal primer binding site; the final cDNA contained a unique molecular identifier, enabling accurate counting of TCR cDNA molecules. First-strand cDNA for TCR alpha and beta chains was synthesized from specific primers in the conserved constant-segment region. To control for contamination, every cDNA library was double barcoded, receiving both a SMART-Mk sample barcode and Illumina barcodes. TruSeq adapter sequences along with Illumina sample barcodes were introduced in two successive PCR steps. The Illumina HiSeq platform was used with custom primers to sequence TCR alpha and beta cDNA libraries. The authors' pipeline ran thus. Unique molecular identifiers were extracted from raw reads with MiGEC, and CDR3 positions were determined with MiXCR. For each individual, recombination models were inferred using an EM algorithm with the repgenHMM and IGoR tools. Shared clonotype analysis was performed with the tcR package in R, normalizing sharing by the product of cloneset sizes. Out-of-frame nonproductive sequences were analyzed to study raw recombination free of thymic and clonal selection effects. TCRdb reanalyzed the raw reads on its own, using fastp at Q25 for trimming and MiXCR for clone calling, and kept in-frame beta chains. Rows are unified per CDR3 protein, each entry keeping the most common DNA and genes. Here the V and J calls rest on TCRdb's processing, not on the authors' analysis. Here the sample has about 890,000 distinct CDR3 sequences; 9% to 15% occur a single time. Jointly, the top ten make up around 1.5% of the sample.

All donors were healthy Caucasians. Three pairs of female monozygotic twins, all aged roughly 18 to 29 years, were included in the twin cohort. Peripheral blood mononuclear cells were used as the source from which RNA for TCR libraries was isolated. The sample was also linked to a second study, of yellow fever vaccine responses in identical twins. The other study reports the following: According to the authors, the vaccine-induced T cell response in identical twins seemed to be partly convergent and partly specific to each individual. The study precisely tracked vaccine-responding T cell clones in identical twins.

This clonotype originated in a young woman in good health. The sequencing input was PBMCs. Rearrangement joined TRBV29-1 to TRBJ2-3; no D segment can be confidently identified. The CDR3 loop reads CSVEAWADTQYF. The DNA reads TGCAGCGTTGAGGCCTGGGCCGATACGCAGTATTTT.